This TCR beta chain was recorded in a study of control samples from healthy donors and cancer patients. The germline gives CDR1 SGHTA, CDR2 FQGNSA. The CDR3 sequence is 12 residues long. V trimming: 2 bases; J trimming: 9 bases; junction bases outside the gene matches: 1. Generated by immunoSEQ multiplex PCR, the TCRdb table keeps only in-frame clones and is missing some. The sample lists roughly 40,000 clones, 80% to 95% occurring once. Input material: blood. V is TRBV7-2 and J is TRBJ2-1; 7 bases match TRBD2. The receptor's source is a woman between 45 and 60 years old in good health. The CDR3 loop reads CASSLSSGEQFF. The CDR3 nucleotides read TGTGCCAGCAGCTTATCTAGCGGTGAGCAGTTCTTC.